The T cell receptor beta chain under discussion was sequenced for a study of shared clonotypes between healthy human individuals. Across the study: For every donor, three CD4 naive, three CD4 memory, two CD8 naive and one CD8 memory plates were used.

Both subsets, CD45RA+ naive and CD45RA-negative memory, were split from the CD4+ cells. Germline V lookup: CDR1 GTSNPN, CDR2 SVGIG (reference sequence). This CDR3 is 15 amino acids long. Trimming cost V 4 bases and J 6 bases, with 19 bases left between them. The material for each subset, its genomic DNA, was split evenly across several immunoSEQ plates. This table comes from immunoSEQ multiplex PCR, and its TCRdb copy is limited to in-frame clones, with some not included. The top ten clones hold 0.36% of a sample with about 2.4 million clones, approximately 94% of them seen once. The V call is TRBV30, the J call TRBJ2-1; D may be TRBD1 or TRBD2 (6 bases each). Material: naive CD4+ T cells from PBMCs. Subset in this sample: CD45RA+ positively selected. This receptor was obtained from a man younger than 35 in good health. Some clones in this sample may be carry-over from other donors' samples. The CDR3 region is CAWNKQGRSSNEQFF. The CDR3 DNA follows: TGTGCCTGGAATAAGCAGGGGAGGTCGTCCAATGAGCAGTTCTTC.